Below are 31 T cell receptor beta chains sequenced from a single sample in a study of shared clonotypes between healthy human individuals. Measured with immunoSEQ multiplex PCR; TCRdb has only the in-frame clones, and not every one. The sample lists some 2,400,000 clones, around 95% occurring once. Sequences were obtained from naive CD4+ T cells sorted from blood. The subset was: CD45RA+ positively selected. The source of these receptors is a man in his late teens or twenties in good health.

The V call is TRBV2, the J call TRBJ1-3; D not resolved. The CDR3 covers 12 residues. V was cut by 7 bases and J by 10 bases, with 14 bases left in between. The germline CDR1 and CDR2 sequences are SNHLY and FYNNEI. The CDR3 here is CASTPGPSTIYF. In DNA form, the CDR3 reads TGTGCCAGCACCCCCGGGCCCTCAACCATATATTTT.

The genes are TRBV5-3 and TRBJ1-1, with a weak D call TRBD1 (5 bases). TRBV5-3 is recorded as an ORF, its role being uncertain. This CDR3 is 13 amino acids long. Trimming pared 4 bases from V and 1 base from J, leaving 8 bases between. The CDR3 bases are TGTGCCAGAAGCAAAACAGGGAACACTGAAGCTTTCTTT. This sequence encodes CARSKTGNTEAFF.

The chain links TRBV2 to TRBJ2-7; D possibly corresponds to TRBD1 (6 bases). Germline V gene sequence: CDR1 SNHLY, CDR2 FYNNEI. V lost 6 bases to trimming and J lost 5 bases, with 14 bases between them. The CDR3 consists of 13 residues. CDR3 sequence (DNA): TGTGCCAGCAGCGCCACAGGGAATAACGAGCAGTACTTC. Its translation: CASSATGNNEQYF.

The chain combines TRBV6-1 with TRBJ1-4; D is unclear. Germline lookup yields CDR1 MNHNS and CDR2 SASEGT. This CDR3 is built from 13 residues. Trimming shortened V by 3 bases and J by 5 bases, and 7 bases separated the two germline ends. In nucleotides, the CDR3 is TGTGCCAGCAGTGATAGGATAAATGAAAAACTGTTTTTT. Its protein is CASSDRINEKLFF.

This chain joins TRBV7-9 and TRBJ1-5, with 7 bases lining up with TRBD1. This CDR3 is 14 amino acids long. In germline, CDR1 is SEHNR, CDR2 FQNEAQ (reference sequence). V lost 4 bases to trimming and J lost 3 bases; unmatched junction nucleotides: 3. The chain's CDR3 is CASSSQGNNQPQHF. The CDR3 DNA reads TGTGCCAGCAGCTCACAGGGGAACAATCAGCCCCAGCATTTT.

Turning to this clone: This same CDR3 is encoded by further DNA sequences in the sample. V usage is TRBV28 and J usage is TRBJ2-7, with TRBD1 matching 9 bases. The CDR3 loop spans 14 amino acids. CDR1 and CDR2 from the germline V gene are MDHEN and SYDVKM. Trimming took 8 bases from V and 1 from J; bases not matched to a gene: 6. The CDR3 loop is CASRPGTGSYEQYF. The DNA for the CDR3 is TGTGCCAGCCGCCCGGGGACAGGGTCCTACGAGCAGTACTTC.

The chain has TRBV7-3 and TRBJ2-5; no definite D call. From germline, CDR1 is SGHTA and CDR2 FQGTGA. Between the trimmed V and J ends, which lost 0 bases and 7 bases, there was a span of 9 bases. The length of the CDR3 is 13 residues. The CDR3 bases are TGTGCCAGCAGCTTAACCCGTGACGGGACCCAGTACTTC. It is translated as CASSLTRDGTQYF.

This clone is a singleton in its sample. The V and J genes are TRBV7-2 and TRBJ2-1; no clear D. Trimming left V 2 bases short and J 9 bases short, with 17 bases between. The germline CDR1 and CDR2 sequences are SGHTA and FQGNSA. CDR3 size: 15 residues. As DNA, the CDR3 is TGTGCCAGCAGCTTATACGGCGAAAGGCAAGCTGAGCAGTTCTTC. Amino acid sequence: CASSLYGERQAEQFF.

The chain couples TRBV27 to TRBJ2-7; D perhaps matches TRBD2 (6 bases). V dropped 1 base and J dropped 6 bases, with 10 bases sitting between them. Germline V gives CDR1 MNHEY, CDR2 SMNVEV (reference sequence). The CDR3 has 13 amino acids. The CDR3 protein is CASSLLGGAEQYF. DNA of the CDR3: TGTGCCAGCAGTTTATTAGGAGGGGCCGAGCAGTACTTC.

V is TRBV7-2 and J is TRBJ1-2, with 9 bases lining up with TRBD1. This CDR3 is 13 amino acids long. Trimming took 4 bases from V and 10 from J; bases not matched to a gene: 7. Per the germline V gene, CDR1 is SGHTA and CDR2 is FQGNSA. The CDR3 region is CASSSRTGENYTF. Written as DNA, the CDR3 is TGTGCCAGCAGCTCGCGGACAGGGGAGAACTACACCTTC.

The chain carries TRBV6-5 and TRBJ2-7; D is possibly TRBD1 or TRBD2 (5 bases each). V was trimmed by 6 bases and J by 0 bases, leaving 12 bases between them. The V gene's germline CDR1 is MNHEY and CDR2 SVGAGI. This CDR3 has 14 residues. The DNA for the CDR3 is TGTGCCAGCAGCCGGGACGAATTCTCCTACGAGCAGTACTTC. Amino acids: CASSRDEFSYEQYF.

The CDR3 nucleotides read TGTGCCAGCAGCCCCTCGTCCCCTAGCCCAGGTTCTGGAAACACCATATATTTT. This codes for CASSPSSPSPGSGNTIYF. V is TRBV7-4 and J is TRBJ1-3; the D is unclear. The CDR3 length is 18 residues. CDR1 and CDR2 (germline): SGHVT, SQSDAQ. V lost 5 bases to trimming and J lost 1 base, with 21 bases between them.

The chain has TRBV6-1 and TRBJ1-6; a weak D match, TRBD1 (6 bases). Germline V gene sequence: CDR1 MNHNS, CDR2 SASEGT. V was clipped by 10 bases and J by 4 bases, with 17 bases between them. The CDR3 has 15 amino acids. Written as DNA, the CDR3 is TGTGCCATCCCGACAGGCCGTGGATATAATTCACCCCTCCACTTT. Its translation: CAIPTGRGYNSPLHF.

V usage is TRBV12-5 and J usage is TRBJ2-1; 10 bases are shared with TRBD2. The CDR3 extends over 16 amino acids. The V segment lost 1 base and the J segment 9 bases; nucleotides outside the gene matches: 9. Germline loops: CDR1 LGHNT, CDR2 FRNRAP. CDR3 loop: CASGLGSSGRFTEQFF. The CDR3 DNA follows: TGTGCTAGTGGTTTGGGGTCTAGCGGGAGATTTACTGAGCAGTTCTTC.

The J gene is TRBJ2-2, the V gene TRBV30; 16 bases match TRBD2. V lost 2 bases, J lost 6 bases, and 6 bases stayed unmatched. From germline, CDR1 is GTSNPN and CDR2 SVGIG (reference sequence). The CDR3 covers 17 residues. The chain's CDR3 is CAWSPQGLAGGPGELFF. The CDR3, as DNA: TGTGCCTGGAGTCCCCAGGGACTAGCGGGAGGGCCCGGGGAGCTGTTTTTT.

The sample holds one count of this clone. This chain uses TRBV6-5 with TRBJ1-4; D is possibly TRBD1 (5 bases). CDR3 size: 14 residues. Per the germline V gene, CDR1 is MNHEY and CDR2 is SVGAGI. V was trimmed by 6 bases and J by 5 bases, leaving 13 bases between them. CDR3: CASSRGRGNEKLFF. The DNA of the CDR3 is TGTGCCAGCAGCCGGGGACGGGGAAATGAAAAACTGTTTTTT.

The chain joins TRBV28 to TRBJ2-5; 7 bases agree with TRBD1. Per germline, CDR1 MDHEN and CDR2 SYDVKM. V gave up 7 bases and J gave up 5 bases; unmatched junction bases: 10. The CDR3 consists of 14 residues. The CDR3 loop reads CASIRTGGGETQYF. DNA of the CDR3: TGTGCCAGCATACGGACAGGTGGAGGTGAGACCCAGTACTTC.

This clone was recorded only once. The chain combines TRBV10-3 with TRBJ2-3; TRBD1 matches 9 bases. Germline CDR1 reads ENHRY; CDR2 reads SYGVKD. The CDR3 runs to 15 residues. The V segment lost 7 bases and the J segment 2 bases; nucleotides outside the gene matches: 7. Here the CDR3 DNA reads TGTGCCATCACCGACGGGACAGGGTCCACAGATACGCAGTATTTT. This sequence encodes CAITDGTGSTDTQYF.

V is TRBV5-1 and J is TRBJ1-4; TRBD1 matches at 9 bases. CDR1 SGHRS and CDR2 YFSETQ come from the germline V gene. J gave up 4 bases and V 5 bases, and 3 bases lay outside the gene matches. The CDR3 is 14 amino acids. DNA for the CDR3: TGCGCCAGCAGACTGGGACAGGGTAATGAAAAACTGTTTTTT. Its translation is CASRLGQGNEKLFF.

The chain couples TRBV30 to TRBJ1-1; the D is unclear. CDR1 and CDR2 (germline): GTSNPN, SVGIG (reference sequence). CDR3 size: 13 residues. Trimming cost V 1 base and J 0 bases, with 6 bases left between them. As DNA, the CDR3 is TGTGCCTGGAGTGCAGAAATGAACACTGAAGCTTTCTTT. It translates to CAWSAEMNTEAFF.

Written as DNA, the CDR3 is TGTGCCAGCTCACTAGACAGATTTGGCTACACCTTC. Its protein is CASSLDRFGYTF. The chain couples TRBV18 to TRBJ1-2; maybe TRBD1 (5 bases). V lost 4 bases, J lost 7 bases, and 10 bases lay in between. The CDR3 runs to 12 residues. Germline lookup yields CDR1 KGHSH and CDR2 LQKENI.

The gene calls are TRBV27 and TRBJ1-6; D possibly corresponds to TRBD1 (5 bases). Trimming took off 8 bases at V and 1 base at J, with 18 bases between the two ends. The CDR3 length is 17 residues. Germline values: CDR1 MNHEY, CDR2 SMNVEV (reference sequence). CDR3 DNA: TGTGCCAGCCGGAGGGGAGGCCCCTCTTCCTATAATTCACCCCTCCACTTT. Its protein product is CASRRGGPSSYNSPLHF.

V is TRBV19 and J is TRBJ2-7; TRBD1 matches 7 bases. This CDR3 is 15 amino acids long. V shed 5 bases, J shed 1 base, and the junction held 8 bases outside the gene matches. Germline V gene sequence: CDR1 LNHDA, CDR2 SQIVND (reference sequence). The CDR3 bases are TGTGCCAGTAGTTCATCCGGGACAGATTCCTACGAGCAGTACTTC. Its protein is CASSSSGTDSYEQYF.

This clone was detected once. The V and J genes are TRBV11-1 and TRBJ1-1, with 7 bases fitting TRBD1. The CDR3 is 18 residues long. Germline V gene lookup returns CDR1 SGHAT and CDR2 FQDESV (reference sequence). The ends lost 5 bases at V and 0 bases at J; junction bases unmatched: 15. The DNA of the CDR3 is TGTGCCAGCAGCCCCTCGCCCGGACAGGTGAACATGAACACTGAAGCTTTCTTT. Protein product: CASSPSPGQVNMNTEAFF.

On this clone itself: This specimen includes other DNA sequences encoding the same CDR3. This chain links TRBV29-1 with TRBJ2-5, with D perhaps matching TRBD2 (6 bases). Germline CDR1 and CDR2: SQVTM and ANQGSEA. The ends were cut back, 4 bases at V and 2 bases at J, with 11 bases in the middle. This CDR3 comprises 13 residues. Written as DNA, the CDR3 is TGCAGCGTTGCAGGGAGGCTTCAAGAGACCCAGTACTTC. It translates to CSVAGRLQETQYF.

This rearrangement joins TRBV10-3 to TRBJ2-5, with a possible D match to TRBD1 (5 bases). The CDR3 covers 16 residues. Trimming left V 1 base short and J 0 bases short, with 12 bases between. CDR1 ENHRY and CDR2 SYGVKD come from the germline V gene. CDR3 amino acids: CAISEYDRKYQETQYF. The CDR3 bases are TGTGCCATCAGTGAGTACGACAGAAAGTACCAAGAGACCCAGTACTTC.

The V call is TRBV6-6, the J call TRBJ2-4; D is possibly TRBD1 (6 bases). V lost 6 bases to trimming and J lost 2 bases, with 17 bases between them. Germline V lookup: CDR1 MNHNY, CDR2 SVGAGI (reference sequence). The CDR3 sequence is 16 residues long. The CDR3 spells CASSYDYRVTKNIQYF. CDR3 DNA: TGTGCCAGCAGCTATGATTACAGGGTTACCAAAAACATTCAGTACTTC.

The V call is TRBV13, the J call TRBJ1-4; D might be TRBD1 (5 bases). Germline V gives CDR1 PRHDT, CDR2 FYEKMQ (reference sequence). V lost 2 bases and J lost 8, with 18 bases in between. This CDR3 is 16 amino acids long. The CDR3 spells CASSLKAGQGGEKLFF. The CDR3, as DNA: TGTGCCAGCAGCTTAAAGGCGGGCCAGGGAGGAGAAAAACTGTTTTTT.

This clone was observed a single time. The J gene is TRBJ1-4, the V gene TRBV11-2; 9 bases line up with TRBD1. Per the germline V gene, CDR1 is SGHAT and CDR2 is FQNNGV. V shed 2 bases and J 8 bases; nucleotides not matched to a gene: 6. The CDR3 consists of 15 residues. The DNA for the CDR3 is TGTGCCAGCAGCTTAATGGGACAGGGAAGCGAAAAACTGTTTTTT. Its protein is CASSLMGQGSEKLFF. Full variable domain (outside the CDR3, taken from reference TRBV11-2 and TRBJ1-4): EAGVAQSPRYKIIEKRQSVAFWCNPISGHATLYWYQQILGQGPKLLIQFQNNGVVDDSQLPKDRFSAERLKGVDSTLKIQPAKLEDSAVYLCASSLMGQGSEKLFFGSGTQLSVL.

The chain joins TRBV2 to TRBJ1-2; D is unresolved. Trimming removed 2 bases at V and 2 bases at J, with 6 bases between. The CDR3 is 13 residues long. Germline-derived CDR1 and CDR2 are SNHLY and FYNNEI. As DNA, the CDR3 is TGTGCCAGCAGTGAACGGACGAACTATGGCTACACCTTC. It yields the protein CASSERTNYGYTF.

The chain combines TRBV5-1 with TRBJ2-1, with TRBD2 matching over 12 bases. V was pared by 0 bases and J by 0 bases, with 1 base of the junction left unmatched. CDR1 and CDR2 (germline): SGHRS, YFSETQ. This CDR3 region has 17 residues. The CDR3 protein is CASSLASGGVSYNEQFF. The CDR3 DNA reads TGCGCCAGCAGCTTGGCTAGCGGGGGGGTCTCCTACAATGAGCAGTTCTTC.